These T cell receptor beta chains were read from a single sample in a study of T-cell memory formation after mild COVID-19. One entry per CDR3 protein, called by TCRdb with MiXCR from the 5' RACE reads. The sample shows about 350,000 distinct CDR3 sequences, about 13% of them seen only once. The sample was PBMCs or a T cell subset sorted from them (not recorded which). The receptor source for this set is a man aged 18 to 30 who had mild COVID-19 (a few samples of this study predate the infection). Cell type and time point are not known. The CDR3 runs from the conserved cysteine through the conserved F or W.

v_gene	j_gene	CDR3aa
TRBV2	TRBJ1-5	CASSAGAGGNQPQHF
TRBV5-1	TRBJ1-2	CASSLAPENYGYTF
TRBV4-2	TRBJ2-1	CASRKQSGYNEQFF
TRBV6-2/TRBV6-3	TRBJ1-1	CASSYSRAAFF
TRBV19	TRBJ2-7	CASSIGAEGYEQYF
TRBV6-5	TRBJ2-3	CASSPLSGYTDTQYF
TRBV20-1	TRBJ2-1	CSGHTSGGAGQFF
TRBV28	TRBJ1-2	CAAGTLYGYTF
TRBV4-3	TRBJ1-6	CASSQDLPGGNSPLHF
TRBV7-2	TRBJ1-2	CASSLVYQGEGKNGYTF
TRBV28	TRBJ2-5	CASSNYDRVQETQYF
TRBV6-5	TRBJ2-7	CASSYYGGLGEQYF
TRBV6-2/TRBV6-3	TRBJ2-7	CASSYYDRAHF
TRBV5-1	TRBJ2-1	CASSLGDRDNEQFF
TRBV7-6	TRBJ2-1	CASSLTPYNEQFF
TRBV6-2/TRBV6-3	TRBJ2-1	CASSYQGGKYNEQFF
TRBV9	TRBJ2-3	CASSVGGLGGTDTQYF
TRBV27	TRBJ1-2	CATGQGANYGYTF
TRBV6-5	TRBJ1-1	CASSYGGLVTEAFF
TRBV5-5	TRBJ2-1	CASSAGTRAYNEQFF
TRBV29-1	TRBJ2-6	CSVLPGTGANVLTF
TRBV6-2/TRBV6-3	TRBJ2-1	CASNADAYNEQFF
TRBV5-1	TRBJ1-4	CASSLSARGGEKLFF
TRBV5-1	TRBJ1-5	CASSSDPDQPQHF
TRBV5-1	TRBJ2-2	CASSLARTGNTGELFF
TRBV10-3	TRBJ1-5	CASARGTGEQPQHF
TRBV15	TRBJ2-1	CATSISGGDNEQFF
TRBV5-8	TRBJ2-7	CASSATSGVLKDEQYF
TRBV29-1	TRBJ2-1	CSVREPYNEQFF
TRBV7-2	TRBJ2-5	CASSFQGGGETQYF
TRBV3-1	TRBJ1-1	CASSQDLYGAGNTEAFF
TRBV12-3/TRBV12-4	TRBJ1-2	CASSRQGYYGYTF
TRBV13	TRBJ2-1	CASSPEGQSHNEQFF
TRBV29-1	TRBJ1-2	CSVAGTGRGSYTF
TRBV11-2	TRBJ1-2	CASSSDRPWDYGYTF
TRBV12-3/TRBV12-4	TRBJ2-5	CASSGQGVVKTQYF
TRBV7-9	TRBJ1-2	CASRDDGIYGYTF
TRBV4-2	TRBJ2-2	CASSRYGGNTGELFF
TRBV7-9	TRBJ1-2	CASSFREDYGYTF
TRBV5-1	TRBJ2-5	CASSVGPETQYF
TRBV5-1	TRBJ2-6	CASSSDSGANVLTF
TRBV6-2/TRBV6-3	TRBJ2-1	CASRNGLAGGRGEQFF
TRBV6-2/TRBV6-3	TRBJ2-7	CASSYSAGAYEQYF
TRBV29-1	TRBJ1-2	CSVDSSGAGVGYTF